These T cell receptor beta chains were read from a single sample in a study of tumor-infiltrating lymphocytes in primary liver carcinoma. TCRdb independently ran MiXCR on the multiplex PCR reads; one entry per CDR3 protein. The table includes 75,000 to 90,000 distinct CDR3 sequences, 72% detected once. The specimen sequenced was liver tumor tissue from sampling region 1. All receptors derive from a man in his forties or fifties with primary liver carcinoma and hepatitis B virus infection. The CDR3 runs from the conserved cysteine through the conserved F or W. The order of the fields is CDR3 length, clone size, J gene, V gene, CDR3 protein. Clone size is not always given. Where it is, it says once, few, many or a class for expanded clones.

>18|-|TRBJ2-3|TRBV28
CASSSEPRLADITDTQYF
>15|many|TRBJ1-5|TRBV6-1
CASSYGQASNQPQHF
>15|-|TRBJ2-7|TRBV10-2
CASSETHRTVYDQYF
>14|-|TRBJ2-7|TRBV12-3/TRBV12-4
CACNPGGLSYEQCF
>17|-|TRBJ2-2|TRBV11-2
CASSLLAGGPGARELFF
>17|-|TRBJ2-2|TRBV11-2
CASSGGLGEWNTGELYF
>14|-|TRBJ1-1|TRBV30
CAWKSRHLVAEALF
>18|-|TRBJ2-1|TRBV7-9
CTSSLSSGRYVLTDEQFF
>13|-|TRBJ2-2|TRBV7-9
CVSSPQGSGELFF
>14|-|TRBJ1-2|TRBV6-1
CASSEAPDRTGYTF
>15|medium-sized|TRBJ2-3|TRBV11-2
CASSLTGSGRDTQYF
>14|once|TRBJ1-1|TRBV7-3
CASSSTGMNTEAFF
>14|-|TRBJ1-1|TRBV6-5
CASSHGGVDTEAFF